This entry features one TCR beta chain sequence. Antigen specificity is unknown. TCRdb re-called the RT-PCR reads with MiXCR, one entry per CDR3 protein. The sample records 300,000 to 350,000 distinct CDR3 sequences, 22% being singletons. Germline V gene data show CDR1 as KGHSH and CDR2 as LQKENI. Trimming cost V 3 bases and J 5 bases; bases outside gene matches: 7. CDR3 length equals 15 residues. These data originate in a study of response to subunit inactivated influenza vaccine. Findings and caveats of the study: Each seasonal influenza vaccination recruits few new T cells, the authors suggested.

The chain couples TRBV18 to TRBJ1-1; 9 positions agree with TRBD1. The material sequenced was PBMCs from blood, taken less than 22 months after vaccination. The sequence derives from a man aged 50 to 69 who received an inactivated influenza vaccine. Here the CDR3 DNA reads TGTGCCAGCTCACCCAAGACAGGGGGGAAAACTGAAGCTTTCTTT. Its translation: CASSPKTGGKTEAFF.